Given below is one TCR beta chain in context. Its antigen is not identified. Time point reported: peripheral blood 6 weeks after treatment start. TCRdb keeps only in-frame clones here, not all; method: immunoSEQ multiplex PCR. The sample carries tens of thousands of clones, more than 80% recorded once. This entry is derived from a study of PD-L1 blockade in urothelial cancer. Study context: Patients started atezolizumab in the mid-2010s, 1,200 mg intravenously every 3 weeks.

Study conclusions and caveats: In blood at 3 weeks, tumor-associated clones expanded more among patients with durable benefit. Below-median pretreatment blood TCR clonality was associated with improved progression-free and overall survival.

The TCR originated in a man in his 70s with urothelial cancer. This specimen consisted of PBMCs, obtained around atezolizumab (anti-PD-L1) treatment.

CDR3 loop: CASSLGTETQYF. CDR3 sequence (DNA): TGTGCCAGCAGCCTAGGAACGGAGACCCAGTACTTC. V usage is TRBV6-5 and J usage is TRBJ2-5, with D hard to call. Trimming cost V 6 bases and J 5 bases, with 10 bases left between them. Germline V lookup: CDR1 MNHEY, CDR2 SVGAGI. CDR3 size: 12 residues.